The clone carrying this T cell receptor beta chain was picked up a small number of times. The data derive from a study of control samples from healthy donors and cancer patients. Clones were sequenced by immunoSEQ multiplex PCR, and TCRdb holds only the in-frame ones, with some missing. The table includes more than 50,000 clones, approximately 95% detected once. CDR1 and CDR2 (germline): MNHEY, SVGAGI. The CDR3 length is 13 residues. The V and J ends lost 6 bases and 3 bases respectively, with 11 bases between them. Sequencing was carried out using blood. This rearrangement joins TRBV6-5 to TRBJ2-5; D is possibly TRBD2 (6 bases). This TCR was recovered from a woman aged 18 to 35 in good health. CDR3 nucleotide sequence: TGTGCCAGCAGACGCGGGGAAAAAGAGACCCAGTACTTC. Amino acid sequence: CASRRGEKETQYF.